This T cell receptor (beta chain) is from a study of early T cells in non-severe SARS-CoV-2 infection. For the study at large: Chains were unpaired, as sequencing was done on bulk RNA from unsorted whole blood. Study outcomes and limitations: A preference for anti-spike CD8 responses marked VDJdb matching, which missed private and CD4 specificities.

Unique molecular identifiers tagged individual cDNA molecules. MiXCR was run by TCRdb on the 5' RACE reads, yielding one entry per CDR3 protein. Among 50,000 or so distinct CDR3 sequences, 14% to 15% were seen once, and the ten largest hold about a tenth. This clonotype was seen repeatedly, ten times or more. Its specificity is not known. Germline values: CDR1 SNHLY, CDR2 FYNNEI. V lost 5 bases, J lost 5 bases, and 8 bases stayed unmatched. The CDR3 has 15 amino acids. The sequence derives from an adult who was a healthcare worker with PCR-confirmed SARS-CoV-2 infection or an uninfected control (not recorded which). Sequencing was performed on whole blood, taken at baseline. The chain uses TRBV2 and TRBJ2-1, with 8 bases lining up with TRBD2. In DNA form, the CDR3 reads TGTGCCAGCAGTAAGGACGGGAGGGCCAACAATGAGCAGTTCTTC. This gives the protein CASSKDGRANNEQFF.